The text below deals with one T cell receptor (beta chain). Its cognate antigen is unknown. This entry belongs to a study of long-term antiretroviral therapy in people with HIV. Researchers ran immunoSEQ v3.0 at survey level. Sequencing was designed to cover about 40,000-50,000 T-cell genomes in each sample. Profiling relied on immunoSEQ multiplex PCR, and the TCRdb table lists in-frame clones only, not all of them. In the table there are around 37,000 clones, roughly 85% of which are singletons. Two or more post-ART PBMC samples, plus at least one pre-ART sample, were available for each donor. General study points: Clones expanded before ART dominated the repertoire at all time points. Transplant-donor-level diversity was not reached after ART, though diversity increased.

Sequenced material: unsorted PBMCs, taken 3.3 years after starting antiretroviral therapy. This TCR came from a man between 18 and 29 years old with HIV.

As DNA, the CDR3 is TGTGCCAGCAGTCCCGGACAGGGCGCTTTCTTT. It translates to CASSPGQGAFF. The chain has TRBV27 and TRBJ1-1, with 8 bases that match TRBD1. The trim removed 5 bases at V and 11 bases at J, leaving 4 bases unmatched. This CDR3 comprises 11 residues. The germline V gene has CDR1 MNHEY and CDR2 SMNVEV (reference sequence).